These 25 T cell receptor beta chains came from one sample sequenced in a study of glioma-infiltrating T cells. TCR alpha and beta CDR3 regions were amplified from RNA using iRepertoire nested multiplex PCR. TCRdb ran MiXCR on the multiplex PCR reads and lists one entry per CDR3 protein. The repertoire has about 140,000 distinct CDR3 sequences, around 40% of them found once; the top ten carry 20% to 25%. Sequences were obtained from glioma tissue, nonneoplastic brain tissue, or PBMCs (not recorded which). All receptors derive from a human donor with low-grade glioma or glioblastoma, undergoing nonglioma brain surgery, or in good health (not recorded which).

The chain joins TRBV5-1 to TRBJ1-1; possibly TRBD1 for D (5 bases). CDR1 SGHRS and CDR2 YFSETQ come from the germline V gene. V lost 4 bases, J lost 6 bases, and 22 bases lay in between. CDR3 length: 16 residues. Written as DNA, the CDR3 is TGCGCCAGCAGCCTTCCAACCGGGACCTACCCCCCTGAAGCTTTCTTT. This gives the protein CASSLPTGTYPPEAFF.

Comments on this clonotype: A junction end diverges from the germline sequence, so it may reflect a read error. The V call is TRBV7-2, the J call TRBJ2-5, with no clear D. Germline CDR1 reads SGHTA; CDR2 reads FQGNSA. The CDR3 has 11 amino acids. The CDR3 DNA sequence: TGTGCCCGCAGCCACTCGGAGACCCAGTACTTC. This codes for CARSHSETQYF.

This clonotype was counted between two and nine times. This chain links TRBV6-1 with TRBJ2-2; 8 bases are shared with TRBD1. With 7 bases clipped from V and 8 bases from J, the junction kept 6 bases outside the gene matches. Germline V gives CDR1 MNHNS, CDR2 SASEGT. The length of the CDR3 is 13 residues. This CDR3 reads CASTDRGRGELFF. In DNA, the CDR3 is TGTGCCAGCACCGACAGGGGCCGGGGGGAGCTGTTTTTT.

This rearrangement joins TRBV3-1 to TRBJ2-3, with D hard to call. V lost 1 base and J lost 8, with 10 bases in between. There are 13 residues in the CDR3. Per the germline V gene, CDR1 is LGHDT and CDR2 is YNNKEL (reference sequence). CDR3: CASSQVLESTQYF. CDR3 sequence (DNA): TGTGCCAGCAGCCAAGTACTGGAAAGTACGCAGTATTTT.

J is TRBJ1-6 and V is TRBV4-3, with TRBD1 matching over 9 bases. Germline values: CDR1 LGHNA, CDR2 YSLEER. CDR3 size: 15 residues. V trimming: 0 bases; J trimming: 9 bases; junction bases outside the gene matches: 3. The CDR3 DNA reads as TGCGCCAGCAGCCAAGATGACAGGGGGTTTTCACCCCTCCACTTT. Translated, it gives CASSQDDRGFSPLHF.

The rearrangement uses TRBV10-1 and TRBJ2-3; D is uncertain. Trimming left V 9 bases short and J 0 bases short, with 22 bases between. The germline V gene encodes CDR1 WNHNN and CDR2 SYGVQD (reference sequence). CDR3 length equals 17 residues. CDR3 residues: CASSGGVVGRSTDTQYF. The CDR3 DNA sequence: TGCGCCAGTTCCGGTGGGGTCGTCGGTCGGAGCACAGATACGCAGTATTTT.

This sequence joins TRBV6-2 or TRBV6-3 and TRBJ2-3, with D possibly being TRBD2 (6 bases). Per germline, CDR1 MNHEY and CDR2 SVGEGT. The CDR3 length is 15 residues. Trimming stripped 7 bases from V and 2 bases from J, with 16 bases between. The CDR3 DNA is TGTGCCAGCACGAGGAGGGGATACAACACAGATACGCAGTATTTT. It specifies CASTRRGYNTDTQYF.

The chain uses TRBV6-2 or TRBV6-3 and TRBJ1-2; D is unclear. Trimming pared 2 bases from V and 5 bases from J, leaving 9 bases between. Germline CDR1 reads MNHEY; CDR2 reads SVGEGT. The CDR3 is 13 residues long. CDR3 in amino acids: CASSYPDLYGYTF. DNA for the CDR3: TGTGCCAGCAGTTACCCGGACTTGTATGGCTACACCTTC.

The chain recombines TRBV20-1 with TRBJ1-5; 7 nucleotides agree with TRBD1. V was clipped by 5 bases and J by 0 bases; unmatched bases: 4. This CDR3 is 14 amino acids long. The germline V gene has CDR1 DFQATT and CDR2 SNEGSKA (reference sequence). The CDR3 here is CSADTGVSNQPQHF. The CDR3 bases are TGCAGTGCTGACACAGGGGTTAGCAATCAGCCCCAGCATTTT.

A few counts support this clonotype. The J gene is TRBJ2-1, the V gene TRBV20-1; 7 bases fit TRBD2. Germline CDR1 reads DFQATT; CDR2 reads SNEGSKA (reference sequence). There are 15 residues in the CDR3. Trimming took 6 bases from V and 4 from J; bases not matched to a gene: 12. The CDR3 here is CSAVPGLGEYNEQFF. CDR3 DNA: TGCAGTGCCGTACCCGGACTAGGAGAGTACAATGAGCAGTTCTTC.

This clonotype was seen only a few times. The rearrangement joins TRBV6-1 to TRBJ2-2; the D call may be TRBD1 or TRBD2 (5 bases each). The V and J ends lost 6 bases and 6 bases respectively, with 14 bases between them. The CDR3 runs 14 residues. The germline CDR1 and CDR2 sequences are MNHNS and SASEGT. CDR3 in amino acids: CASRDSGRPGELFF. The CDR3 DNA sequence: TGTGCCAGCAGGGACTCGGGGCGGCCCGGGGAGCTGTTTTTT.

This clonotype appeared a few times. This chain links TRBV28 with TRBJ1-2; D perhaps matches TRBD1 (6 bases). Germline CDR1 is MDHEN and CDR2 is SYDVKM. Trimming removed 5 bases from V and 2 bases from J, with 15 bases in between. The CDR3 is 15 amino acids. The CDR3 bases are TGTGCCAGCAGTAGGACGAAAACAGGGAACTATGGCTACACCTTC. It encodes CASSRTKTGNYGYTF.

As concerns this clonotype: Its ends do not fully match the called genes, so a read error is possible. This sequence joins TRBV4-3 and TRBJ2-5; D remains unclear. Germline V gene sequence: CDR1 LGHNA, CDR2 YSLEER. There are 14 residues in the CDR3. CDR3 region: CASSQDRPSLYVHF. In DNA form, the CDR3 reads TGCGCCAGCAGCCAAGATCGGCCTTCCCTATACGTGCACTTC.

This chain uses TRBV28 with TRBJ2-1; 8 bases fit TRBD2. Trimming at V came to 2 bases and at J to 5 bases, leaving 5 bases not matched to a gene. The CDR3 is 15 amino acids. CDR1 is MDHEN, CDR2 SYDVKM, per germline. The CDR3 here is CASSLGSGNNNEQFF. CDR3 DNA sequence: TGTGCCAGCAGTTTAGGTAGCGGGAACAACAATGAGCAGTTCTTC.

V gene TRBV20-1 combines with J gene TRBJ2-2; a weak D match, TRBD2 (6 bases). The CDR3 has 16 residues. Germline-derived CDR1 and CDR2 are DFQATT and SNEGSKA (reference sequence). Trimming took off 4 bases at V and 0 bases at J, with 15 bases between the two ends. The CDR3 loop is CSAKMGGTSNTGELFF. The CDR3 DNA is TGCAGTGCTAAAATGGGCGGGACTTCGAACACCGGGGAGCTGTTTTTT.

The chain has TRBV27 and TRBJ2-3; D unclear. The length of the CDR3 is 13 residues. Trimming left V 6 bases short and J 2 bases short, with 9 bases between. CDR1 is MNHEY and CDR2 is SMNVEV in the germline V gene (reference sequence). CDR3 protein: CASSQMDTDTQYF. CDR3 bases: TGTGCCAGCAGCCAAATGGACACAGATACGCAGTATTTT.

The sample holds a few counts of this clonotype. This chain's CDR3 is CSAPDRGKLFF. DNA of the CDR3: TGCAGTGCTCCGGACAGGGGAAAACTGTTTTTT. V gene TRBV20-1 combines with J gene TRBJ1-4; 9 bases match TRBD1. Germline trimming cut 5 bases from V and 10 bases from J; bases unmatched to any gene: 2. CDR3 length: 11 residues. Germline V gene sequence: CDR1 DFQATT, CDR2 SNEGSKA (reference sequence).

The chain uses TRBV4-1 and TRBJ1-5; D is uncertain. The CDR3 length is 15 residues. V was shortened by 0 bases and J by 3 bases, with 9 bases between the two germline ends. Germline assignment: CDR1 MGHRA and CDR2 YSYEKL. CDR3 loop: CASSQDRHPNQPQHF. CDR3 bases: TGCGCCAGCAGCCAAGACAGGCATCCCAATCAGCCCCAGCATTTT.

The gene calls are TRBV6-1 and TRBJ1-1, with D possibly being TRBD1 (5 bases). Germline assignment: CDR1 MNHNS and CDR2 SASEGT. The CDR3 is 12 amino acids. V was trimmed by 4 bases and J by 5 bases, leaving 8 bases between them. As DNA, the CDR3 is TGTGCCAGCAGTGCACGGACAACTGAAGCTTTCTTT. It codes for CASSARTTEAFF.

V and J are TRBV29-1 and TRBJ2-3; D is undetermined. Looked up from germline, CDR1 is SQVTM and CDR2 is ANQGSEA. The CDR3 runs to 14 residues. Trimming cost V 8 bases and J 1 base, with 16 bases left between them. CDR3 protein: CSSALGDGTDTQYF. The CDR3, as DNA: TGCAGCTCCGCTCTTGGAGATGGCACAGATACGCAGTATTTT.

The chain is built from TRBV6-2 or TRBV6-3 and TRBJ2-4; D gene ambiguous. Germline V CDR1 and CDR2: MNHEY, SVGEGT. Trimming left V 8 bases short and J 0 bases short, with 20 bases between. The CDR3 is made up of 17 amino acids. The CDR3 bases are TGTGCCAGCTCACCATTTTCCCCAGTTCTAGCCAAAAACATTCAGTACTTC. This sequence encodes CASSPFSPVLAKNIQYF.

This chain uses TRBV3-1 with TRBJ1-2, with D unclear. This CDR3 has 13 amino acids. V dropped 1 base and J dropped 3 bases, with 6 bases sitting between them. From germline, CDR1 is LGHDT and CDR2 YNNKEL (reference sequence). The CDR3 loop is CASSQGGHYGYTF. Here the CDR3 DNA reads TGTGCCAGCAGCCAAGGCGGTCACTATGGCTACACCTTC.

The gene calls are TRBV6-1 and TRBJ2-7; D might be TRBD1 or TRBD2, each matching 5 bases. V dropped 3 bases and J dropped 2 bases, with 14 bases sitting between them. The CDR3 length is 15 residues. Germline values: CDR1 MNHNS, CDR2 SASEGT. Written as DNA, the CDR3 is TGTGCCAGCAGTGATATCGCAGGGAGAACCTACGAGCAGTACTTC. Amino acids: CASSDIAGRTYEQYF.

V gene TRBV4-3 combines with J gene TRBJ2-3, with D unclear. The length of the CDR3 is 15 residues. V lost 6 bases, J lost 0 bases, and 13 bases lay in between. CDR1 is LGHNA and CDR2 is YSLEER in the germline V gene. As DNA, the CDR3 is TGCGCCAGCAGTGAGTCGTTACTCAGCACAGATACGCAGTATTTT. Amino acids: CASSESLLSTDTQYF.

This rearrangement joins TRBV27 to TRBJ2-1, with 7 positions matching TRBD1. This CDR3 contains 15 residues. V was pared by 4 bases and J by 2 bases, with 5 bases of the junction left unmatched. Germline V CDR1 and CDR2: MNHEY, SMNVEV (reference sequence). The CDR3 sequence: CASSSTGPPYNEQFF. CDR3 DNA: TGTGCCAGCAGTTCGACAGGGCCGCCCTACAATGAGCAGTTCTTC.